At least ten counts were recorded for the clone carrying this T cell receptor (beta chain). What it recognizes is unknown. The data are from a study of T-cell reconstitution after alpha-beta-depleted transplantation in children. As it was prepared, the TCRbeta library received unique molecular identifiers. TCRdb reanalysed the PCR reads using MiXCR and keeps one entry per CDR3 protein. The repertoire holds around 200,000 distinct CDR3 sequences, with about a tenth as singletons. Study findings and constraints: The origin of high day-60 TCRbeta diversity in some patients lay in surviving recipient T cells and thymic progenitors.

Sample: PBMCs, taken before TCRalphabeta/CD19-depleted stem cell transplant. The clonotype comes from a child younger than two with acute myeloid leukemia, due to receive a stem cell transplant.

The CDR3 region is CASSPDSVYGYTF. CDR3 coding DNA: TGTGCCAGCTCACCAGACAGTGTCTATGGCTACACCTTC. The gene calls are TRBV18 and TRBJ1-2; a possible D gene is TRBD1 (5 bases). V was trimmed by 2 bases and J by 4 bases, leaving 8 bases between them. This CDR3 spans 13 amino acids. Germline values: CDR1 KGHSH, CDR2 LQKENI.